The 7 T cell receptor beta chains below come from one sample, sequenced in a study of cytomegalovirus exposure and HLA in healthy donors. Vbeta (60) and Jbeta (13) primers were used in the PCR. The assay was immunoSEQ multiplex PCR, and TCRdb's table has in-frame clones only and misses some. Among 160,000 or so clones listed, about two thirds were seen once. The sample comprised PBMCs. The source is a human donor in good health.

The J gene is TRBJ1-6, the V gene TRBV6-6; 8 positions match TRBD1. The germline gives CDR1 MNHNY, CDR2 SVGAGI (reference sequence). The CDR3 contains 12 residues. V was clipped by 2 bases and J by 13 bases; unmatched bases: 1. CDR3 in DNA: TGTGCCAGCAGTTACGACAGGGGTCCCCTCCACTTT. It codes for CASSYDRGPLHF.

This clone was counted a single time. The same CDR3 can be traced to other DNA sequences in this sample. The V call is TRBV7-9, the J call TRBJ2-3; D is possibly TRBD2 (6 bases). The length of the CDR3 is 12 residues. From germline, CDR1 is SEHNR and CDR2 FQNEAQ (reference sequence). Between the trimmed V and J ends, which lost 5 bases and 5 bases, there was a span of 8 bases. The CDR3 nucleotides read TGTGCCAGCAGCCCCGGGGGAGATACGCAGTATTTT. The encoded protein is CASSPGGDTQYF.

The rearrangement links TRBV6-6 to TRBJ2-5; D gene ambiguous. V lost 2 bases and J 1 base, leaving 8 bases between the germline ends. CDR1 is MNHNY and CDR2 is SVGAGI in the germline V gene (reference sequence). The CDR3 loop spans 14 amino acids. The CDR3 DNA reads TGTGCCAGCAGTTACCCTTCCTTCCAAGAGACCCAGTACTTC. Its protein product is CASSYPSFQETQYF.

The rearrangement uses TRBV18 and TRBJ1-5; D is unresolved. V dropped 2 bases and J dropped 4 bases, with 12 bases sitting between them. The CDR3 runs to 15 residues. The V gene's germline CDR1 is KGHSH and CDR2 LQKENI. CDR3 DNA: TGTGCCAGCTCACCAGGCGCGGCAGCAAATCAGCCCCAGCATTTT. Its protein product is CASSPGAAANQPQHF. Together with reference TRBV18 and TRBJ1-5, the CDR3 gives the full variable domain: NAGVMQNPRHLVRRRGQEARLRCSPMKGHSHVYWYRQLPEEGLKFMVYLQKENIIDESGMPKERFSAEFPKEGPSILRIQQVVRGDSAAYFCASSPGAAANQPQHFGDGTRLSIL.

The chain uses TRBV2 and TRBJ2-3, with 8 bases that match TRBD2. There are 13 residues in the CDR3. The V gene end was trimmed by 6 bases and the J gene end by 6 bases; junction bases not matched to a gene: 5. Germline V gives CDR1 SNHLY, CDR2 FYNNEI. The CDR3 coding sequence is TGTGCCAGCAGAGATCCTAGCGGGGATACGCAGTATTTT. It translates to CASRDPSGDTQYF.

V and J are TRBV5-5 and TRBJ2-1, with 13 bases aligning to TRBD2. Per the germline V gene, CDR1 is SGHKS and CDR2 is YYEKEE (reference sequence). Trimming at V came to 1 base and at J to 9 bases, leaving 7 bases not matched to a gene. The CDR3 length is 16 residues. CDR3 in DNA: TGTGCCAGCAGCTTGCGCCTGACTAGCGGGGGGCTTGAGCAGTTCTTC. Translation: CASSLRLTSGGLEQFF.

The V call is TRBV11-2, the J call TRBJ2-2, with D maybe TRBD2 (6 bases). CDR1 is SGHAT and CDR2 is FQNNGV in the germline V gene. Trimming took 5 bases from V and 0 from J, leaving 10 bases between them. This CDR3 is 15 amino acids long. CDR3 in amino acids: CASSGRGANTGELFF. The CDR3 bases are TGTGCCAGCAGCGGGCGGGGAGCGAACACCGGGGAGCTGTTTTTT.